This T cell receptor (beta chain) comes out of a study of Ad26.COV2.S vaccination and SARS-CoV-2 variants. Findings and caveats of the study: Vaccine and placebo recipients had similar non-spike TCR breadth. The breadth of spike-specific CD8+ and CD4+ T cell responses after vaccination was reportedly substantial. The study found higher spike-specific TCR breadth in vaccine than placebo recipients. Total T cell responses may have been underestimated by the TCR breadth and depth analyses.

TCRdb's table, derived via immunoSEQ multiplex PCR, lists solely in-frame clones and lacks some. Of about 350,000 clones listed, about 90% are singletons. As regards this clone: The antigen is unknown.

Germline V gives CDR1 SGDLS, CDR2 YYNGEE. Trimming removed 2 bases at V and 6 bases at J, with 20 bases between. This CDR3 comprises 16 residues. The sample was peripheral blood, taken after recovery from COVID-19. This chain links TRBV9 with TRBJ1-1, with D possibly being TRBD1 (6 bases). The sequence was collected from a human donor who had recovered from COVID-19. The CDR3 reads CASSVAPQGRGAEAFF. The CDR3 bases are TGTGCCAGCAGCGTTGCCCCCCAGGGGAGGGGCGCTGAAGCTTTCTTT.